Reported below is one TCR beta chain. The data were obtained in a study of monozygotic twins with inflammatory bowel disease. Germline CDR1 SEHNR, CDR2 FQNEAQ (reference sequence). The CDR3 spans 15 residues. Reprocessing the 5' RACE reads, TCRdb reports a single entry for every CDR3 protein and omits DNA. The sample table includes under 200,000 distinct CDR3 sequences. The sequenced sample was blood. The source is a human donor with ulcerative colitis or Crohn's disease, or a healthy co-twin of an affected twin (not recorded which). This chain uses TRBV7-9 with TRBJ2-7. The CDR3 loop is CASSLGSWETYEQYF. Based on the CDR3 plus reference TRBV7-9 and TRBJ2-7, the full variable domain is DTGVSQNPRHKITKRGQNVTFRCDPISEHNRLYWYRQTLGQGPEFLTYFQNEAQLEKSRLLSDRFSAERPKGSFSTLEIQRTEQGDSAMYLCASSLGSWETYEQYFGPGTRLTVT.